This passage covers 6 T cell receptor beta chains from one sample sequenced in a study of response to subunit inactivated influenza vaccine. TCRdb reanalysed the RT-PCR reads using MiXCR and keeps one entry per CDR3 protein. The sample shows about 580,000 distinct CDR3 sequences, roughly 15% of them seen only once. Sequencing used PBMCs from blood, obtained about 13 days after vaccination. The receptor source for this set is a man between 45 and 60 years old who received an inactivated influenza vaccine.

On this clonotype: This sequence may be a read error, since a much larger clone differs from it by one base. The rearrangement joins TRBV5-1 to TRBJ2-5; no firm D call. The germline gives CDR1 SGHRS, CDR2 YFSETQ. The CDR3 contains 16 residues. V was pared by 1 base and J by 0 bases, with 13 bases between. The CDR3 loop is CASSLKEPYYQETQYF. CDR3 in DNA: TGCGCCAGCAGCTTGAAAGAGCCGTACTACCAAGAGACCCAGTACTTC.

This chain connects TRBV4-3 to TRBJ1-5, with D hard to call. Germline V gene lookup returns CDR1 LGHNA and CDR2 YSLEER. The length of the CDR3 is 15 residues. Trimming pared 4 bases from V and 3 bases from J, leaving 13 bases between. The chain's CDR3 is CASSLWWTNNQPQHF. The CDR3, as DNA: TGCGCCAGCAGCCTCTGGTGGACCAACAATCAGCCCCAGCATTTT.

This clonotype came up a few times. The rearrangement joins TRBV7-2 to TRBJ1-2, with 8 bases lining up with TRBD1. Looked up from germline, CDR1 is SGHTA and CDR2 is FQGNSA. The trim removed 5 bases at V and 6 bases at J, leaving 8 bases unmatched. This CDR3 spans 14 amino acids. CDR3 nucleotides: TGTGCCAGCAGCCGGGACAGGCGTCGCGATGGCTACACCTTC. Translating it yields CASSRDRRRDGYTF.

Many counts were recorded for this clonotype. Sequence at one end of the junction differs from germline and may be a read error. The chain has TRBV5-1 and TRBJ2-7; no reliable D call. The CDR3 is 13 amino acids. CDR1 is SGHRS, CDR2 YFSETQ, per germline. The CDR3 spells CASSSSGSYEQYF. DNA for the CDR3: TGTGCCAGCAGCTCGTCAGGTTCCTACGAGCAGTACTTC.

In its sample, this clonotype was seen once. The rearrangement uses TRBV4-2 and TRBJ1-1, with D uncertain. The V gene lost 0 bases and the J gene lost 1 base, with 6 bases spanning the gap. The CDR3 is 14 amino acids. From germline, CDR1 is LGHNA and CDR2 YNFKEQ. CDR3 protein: CASSQDQQNTEAFF. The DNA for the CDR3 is TGTGCCAGCAGCCAAGATCAGCAGAACACTGAAGCTTTCTTT.

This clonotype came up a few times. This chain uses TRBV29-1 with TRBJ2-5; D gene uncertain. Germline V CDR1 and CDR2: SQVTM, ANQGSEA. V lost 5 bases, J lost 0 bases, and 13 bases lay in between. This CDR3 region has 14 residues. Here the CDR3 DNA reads TGCAGCGTTAGGAACACCCCGTACCAAGAGACCCAGTACTTC. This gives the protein CSVRNTPYQETQYF.